This T cell receptor (beta chain) was profiled in a study of cytomegalovirus exposure and HLA in healthy donors. Overall study findings and caveats: CMV serostatus was the only recorded immune exposure for donors. Altogether, some 160 TCR beta chains were recorded as cytomegalovirus-associated. According to a later analysis, most TCR beta chains associated with CMV appeared HLA-restricted.

With regard to this clone: Its matching antigen is unknown. The identical CDR3 is also encoded by other nucleotide sequences in the sample.

PCR was performed using 60 Vbeta and 13 Jbeta primers. Profiled with immunoSEQ multiplex PCR; TCRdb holds only in-frame clones, not every one. This sample's table has roughly 64,000 clones. The CDR3 totals 12 residues. Germline CDR1 reads MNHEY; CDR2 reads SVGAGI. V gave up 6 bases and J gave up 2 bases, with 5 bases separating them. The material sequenced was PBMCs. V gene TRBV6-5 combines with J gene TRBJ1-5; D uncertain. This TCR derives from a woman aged 18-29 years in good health and CMV-seronegative. DNA of the CDR3: TGTGCCAGCAGCCGGGGCAATCAGCCCCAGCATTTT. This encodes CASSRGNQPQHF.